This TCR beta chain was observed in a study of regulatory T cells in long-lasting Graves disease. Study conclusions and caveats: Having only a small sample size may have limited accuracy.

According to the study, TCR beta libraries were built with iRepertoire HTBI primers and CDR3-region Arm-PCR. TCRdb re-called the multiplex PCR reads with MiXCR, one entry per CDR3 protein. Found here are some 250,000 distinct CDR3 sequences, more than 15% of them singletons; the top ten hold roughly 15%. Time point indicated: newly diagnosed GD, antithyroid drugs for less than 3 months. The TCR library was made from RNA extracted from PBMCs. This clonotype was detected many times. The antigen remains unidentified. This CDR3 comprises 13 residues. Trimming removed 2 bases from V and 6 bases from J, with 10 bases in between. CDR1 and CDR2 from the germline V gene are SGHAT and FQNNGV. The sample also formed part of further work on T cells in Graves' hyperthyroidism and ophthalmopathy. Per that study: Exclusion of a patient resulted from uncontrolled infection, other autoimmune disease, pregnancy or lactation.

The material was peripheral blood mononuclear cells (PBMCs), obtained at new diagnosis, from a patient treated with antithyroid drugs. The gene calls are TRBV11-2 and TRBJ1-2, with no clear D. The sequence derives from a woman aged 25 to 39 with Graves disease. The CDR3 sequence is CASSLQPTDGYTF. CDR3 DNA sequence: TGTGCCAGCAGCTTACAACCGACGGATGGCTACACCTTC.